This T cell receptor (beta chain) was recorded in a study of T-cell reconstitution after alpha-beta-depleted transplantation in children. As it was prepared, the TCRbeta library received unique molecular identifiers. TCRdb ran MiXCR on the PCR reads and lists one entry per CDR3 protein. The table has about 240,000 distinct CDR3 sequences, 9.5% to 15% seen once; the top ten hold roughly 2.6%. In regard to this clonotype: This may be a read error, as it is one base from a much larger clone.

This CDR3 has 14 amino acids. Looked up from germline, CDR1 is DFQATT and CDR2 is SNEGSKA (reference sequence). The genes are TRBV20-1 and TRBJ1-6, with D possibly TRBD1 on 5 matching bases. Source: PBMCs from the stem cell graft donor, taken from the stem cell graft. The source is a human donor who donated a stem cell graft to a child with acute lymphoblastic leukemia. This chain's CDR3 is CSASPQVGNSRLHF. Here the CDR3 DNA reads TGCAGTGCTAGCCCACAGGTCGGGAATTCACGCCTCCACTTT.